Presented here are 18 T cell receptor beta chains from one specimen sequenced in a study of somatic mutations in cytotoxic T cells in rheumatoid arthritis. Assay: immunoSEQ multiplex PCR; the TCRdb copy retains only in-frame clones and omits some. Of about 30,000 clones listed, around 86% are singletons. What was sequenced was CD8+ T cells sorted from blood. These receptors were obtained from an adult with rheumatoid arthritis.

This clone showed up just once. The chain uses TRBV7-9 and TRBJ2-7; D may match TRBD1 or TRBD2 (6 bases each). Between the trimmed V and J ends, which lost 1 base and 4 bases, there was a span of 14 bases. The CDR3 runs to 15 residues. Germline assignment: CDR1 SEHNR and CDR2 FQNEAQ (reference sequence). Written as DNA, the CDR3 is TGTGCCAGCAGCTTAGTAGGGGGGAGCGTGTACGAGCAGTACTTC. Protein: CASSLVGGSVYEQYF.

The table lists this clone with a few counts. The CDR3 region has the DNA TGTGCCAGTAGTAGCGGGAGGGGTTACAATGAGCAGTTCTTC. This translates into CASSSGRGYNEQFF. V usage is TRBV19 and J usage is TRBJ2-1; TRBD2 aligns across 9 bases. The V segment lost 4 bases and the J segment 4 bases; nucleotides outside the gene matches: 2. The CDR3 has 14 amino acids. The V gene's germline CDR1 is LNHDA and CDR2 SQIVND (reference sequence). Full variable domain (rest looked up from reference TRBV19 and TRBJ2-1): DGGITQSPKYLFRKEGQNVTLSCEQNLNHDAMYWYRQDPGQGLRLIYYSQIVNDFQKGDIAEGYSVSREKKESFPLTVTSAQKNPTAFYLCASSSGRGYNEQFFGPGTRLTVL.

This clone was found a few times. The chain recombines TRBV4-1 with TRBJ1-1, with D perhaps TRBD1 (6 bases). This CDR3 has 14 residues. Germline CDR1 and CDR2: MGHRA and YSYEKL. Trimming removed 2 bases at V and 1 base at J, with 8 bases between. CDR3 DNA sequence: TGCGCCAGCAGCCAAAGGACAGCGAACACTGAAGCTTTCTTT. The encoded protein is CASSQRTANTEAFF.

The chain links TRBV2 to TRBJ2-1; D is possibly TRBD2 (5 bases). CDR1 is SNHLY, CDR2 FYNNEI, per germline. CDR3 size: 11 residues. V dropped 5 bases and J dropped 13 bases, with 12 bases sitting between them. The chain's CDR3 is CASSLVPGQFF. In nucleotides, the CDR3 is TGTGCCAGCAGTTTAGTCCCGGGACAGTTCTTC. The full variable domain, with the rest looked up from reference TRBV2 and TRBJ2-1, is EPEVTQTPSHQVTQMGQEVILRCVPISNHLYFYWYRQILGQKVEFLVSFYNNEISEKSEIFDDQFSVERPDGSNFTLKIRSTKLEDSAMYFCASSLVPGQFFGPGTRLTVL.

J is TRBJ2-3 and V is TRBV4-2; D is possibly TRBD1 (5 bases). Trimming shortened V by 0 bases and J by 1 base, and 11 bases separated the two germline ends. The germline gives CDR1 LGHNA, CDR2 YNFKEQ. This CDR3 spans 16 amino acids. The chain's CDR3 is CASSQDRGHGTDTQYF. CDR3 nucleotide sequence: TGTGCCAGCAGCCAAGATCGAGGACACGGCACAGATACGCAGTATTTT.

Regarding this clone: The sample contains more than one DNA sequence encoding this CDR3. CDR3 sequence reads: CASSSRGRQETQYF. The CDR3 region has the DNA TGTGCCAGCAGCTCCCGTGGAAGGCAGGAGACCCAGTACTTC. The rearrangement joins TRBV11-3 to TRBJ2-5; D gene unclear. V was cut by 4 bases and J by 5 bases, with 14 bases left in between. Germline V gene sequence: CDR1 SGHNT, CDR2 YENEEA. The CDR3 consists of 14 residues.

CDR3 amino acids: CAISEAQGAETQYF. The CDR3 region has the DNA TGTGCCATCAGTGAGGCACAGGGTGCGGAGACCCAGTACTTC. The chain uses TRBV10-3 and TRBJ2-5; tentatively, D is TRBD1 (6 bases). Germline V CDR1 and CDR2: ENHRY, SYGVKD. Trimming cost V 2 bases and J 5 bases, with 12 bases left between them. This CDR3 region has 14 residues.

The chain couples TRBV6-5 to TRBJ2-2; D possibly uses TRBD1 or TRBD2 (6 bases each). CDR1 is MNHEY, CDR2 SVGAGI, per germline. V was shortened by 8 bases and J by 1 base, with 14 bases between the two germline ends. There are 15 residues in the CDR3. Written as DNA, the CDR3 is TGTGCCAGCCTTCCGGGGGCAGGGAACACCGGGGAGCTGTTTTTT. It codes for CASLPGAGNTGELFF.

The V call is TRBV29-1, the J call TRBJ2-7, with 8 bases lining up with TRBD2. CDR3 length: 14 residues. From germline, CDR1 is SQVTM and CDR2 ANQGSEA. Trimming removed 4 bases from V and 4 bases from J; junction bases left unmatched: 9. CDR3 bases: TGCAGCGTTGTTCTCCCGGAGCGGGGGTACGAGCAGTACTTC. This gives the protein CSVVLPERGYEQYF.

The CDR3 DNA sequence: TGTGCCAGCAGCGCGGAGACTCGTGCTGGCACAGATACGCAGTATTTT. Translated, it gives CASSAETRAGTDTQYF. The chain carries TRBV9 and TRBJ2-3, with D unclear. This CDR3 is 16 amino acids long. V lost 3 bases to trimming and J lost 1 base, with 15 bases between them. Germline CDR1 and CDR2: SGDLS and YYNGEE.

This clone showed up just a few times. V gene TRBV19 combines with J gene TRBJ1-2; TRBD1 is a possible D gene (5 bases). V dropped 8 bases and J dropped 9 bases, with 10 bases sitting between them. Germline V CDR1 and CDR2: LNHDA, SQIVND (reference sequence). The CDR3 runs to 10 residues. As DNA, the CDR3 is TGTGCCAGTTCGGGGGTCCGCTACACCTTC. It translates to CASSGVRYTF.

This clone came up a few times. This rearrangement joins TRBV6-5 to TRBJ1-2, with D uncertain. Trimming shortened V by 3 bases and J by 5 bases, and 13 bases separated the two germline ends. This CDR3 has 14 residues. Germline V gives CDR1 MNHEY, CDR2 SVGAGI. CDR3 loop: CASSYRRSAYGYTF. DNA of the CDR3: TGTGCCAGCAGTTATAGGAGGTCCGCGTATGGCTACACCTTC.

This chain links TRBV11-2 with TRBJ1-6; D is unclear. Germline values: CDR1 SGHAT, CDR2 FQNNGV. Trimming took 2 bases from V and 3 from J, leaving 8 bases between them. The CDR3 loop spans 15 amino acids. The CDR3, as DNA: TGTGCCAGCAGCTTAAGGGTTCTCTATAATTCACCCCTCCACTTT. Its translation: CASSLRVLYNSPLHF.

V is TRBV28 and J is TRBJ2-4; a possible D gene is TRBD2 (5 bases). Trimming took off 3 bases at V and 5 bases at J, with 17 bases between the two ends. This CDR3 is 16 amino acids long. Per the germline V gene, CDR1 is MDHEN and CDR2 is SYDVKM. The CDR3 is CASSFSPGVAENIQYF. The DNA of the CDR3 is TGTGCCAGCAGTTTCTCCCCCGGGGTGGCCGAAAACATTCAGTACTTC.

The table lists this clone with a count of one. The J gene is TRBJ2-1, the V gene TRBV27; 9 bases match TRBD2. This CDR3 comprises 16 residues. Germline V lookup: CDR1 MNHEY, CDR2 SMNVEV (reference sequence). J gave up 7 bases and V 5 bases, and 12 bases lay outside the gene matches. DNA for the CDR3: TGTGCCAGCAGTCTAGCTGGGGCGGGAGGGTTGAATGAGCAGTTCTTC. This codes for CASSLAGAGGLNEQFF.

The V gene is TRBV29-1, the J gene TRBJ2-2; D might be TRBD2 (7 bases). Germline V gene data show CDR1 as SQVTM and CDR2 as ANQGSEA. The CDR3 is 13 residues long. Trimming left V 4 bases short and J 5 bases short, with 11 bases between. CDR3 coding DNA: TGCAGCGTTGTAGGGGGGGCGACCGGGGAGCTGTTTTTT. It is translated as CSVVGGATGELFF.

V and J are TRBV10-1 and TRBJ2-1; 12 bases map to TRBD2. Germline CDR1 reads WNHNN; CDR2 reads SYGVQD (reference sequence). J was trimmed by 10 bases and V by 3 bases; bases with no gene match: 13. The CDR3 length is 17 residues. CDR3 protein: CASSDSPGLAGLGEQFF. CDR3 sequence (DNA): TGCGCCAGCAGTGATTCCCCAGGACTAGCGGGATTAGGCGAGCAGTTCTTC.

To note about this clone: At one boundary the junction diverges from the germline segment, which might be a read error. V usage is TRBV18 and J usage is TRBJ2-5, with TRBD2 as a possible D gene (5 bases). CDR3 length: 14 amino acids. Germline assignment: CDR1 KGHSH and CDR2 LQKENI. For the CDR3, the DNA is TGTGCCAGCTCACCAGTCCGGGAACAAGAGATCCAGTACTTC. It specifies CASSPVREQEIQYF.